This T cell receptor beta chain is drawn from a study of cytomegalovirus exposure and HLA in healthy donors. Whole-study results and caveats: The dataset shows that most TCR sequences were rare, while some public TCRs occurred in many donors.

A note on this clone: Its specificity is not known.

60 Vbeta and 13 Jbeta primers were used in PCR. TCRdb keeps only in-frame clones here, not all; method: immunoSEQ multiplex PCR. Of about 69,000 clones listed, approximately 70% are singletons. The TCR comes from a male donor in good health and CMV-seropositive. Sequenced: PBMCs.

The CDR3 coding sequence is TGTGCCAGCAGTTACTCTCCCGGGGGTAATAATCAGCCCCAGCATTTT. Amino acid sequence: CASSYSPGGNNQPQHF. The rearrangement links TRBV6-7 to TRBJ1-5; possibly TRBD1 for D (5 bases). TRBV6-7 carries the ORF label, with uncertain function. The CDR3 runs 16 residues. Trimming took 0 bases from V and 4 from J, leaving 13 bases between them.